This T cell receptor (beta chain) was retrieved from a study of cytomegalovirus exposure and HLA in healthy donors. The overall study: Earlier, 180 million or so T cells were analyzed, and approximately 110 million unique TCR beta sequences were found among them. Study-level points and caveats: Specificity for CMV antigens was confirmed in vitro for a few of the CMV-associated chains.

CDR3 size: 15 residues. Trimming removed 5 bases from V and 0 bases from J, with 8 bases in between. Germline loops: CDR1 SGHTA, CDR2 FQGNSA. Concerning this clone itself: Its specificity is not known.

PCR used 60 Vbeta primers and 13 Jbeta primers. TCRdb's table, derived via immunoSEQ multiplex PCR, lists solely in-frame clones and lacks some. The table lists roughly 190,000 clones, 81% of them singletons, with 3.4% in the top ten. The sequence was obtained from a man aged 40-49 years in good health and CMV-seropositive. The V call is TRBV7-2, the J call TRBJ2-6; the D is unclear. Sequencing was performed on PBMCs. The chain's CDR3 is CASSPYSSGANVLTF. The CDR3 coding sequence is TGTGCCAGCAGCCCCTATAGCTCTGGGGCCAACGTCCTGACTTTC.